Shown below are 22 T cell receptor beta chains from a single sample sequenced in a study of blood T cell repertoires in COVID-19. TCRdb's table, derived via immunoSEQ multiplex PCR, lists solely in-frame clones and lacks some. This table has under 250,000 clones, 70% to 90% appearing once. The specimen sequenced was PBMCs or T cells enriched from blood (not recorded which). These receptor sequences come from a woman aged 45-59 years with acute COVID-19.

J is TRBJ1-4 and V is TRBV7-9; 9 bases are shared with TRBD1. CDR3 length: 15 residues. Unmatched junction bases numbered 9, after V lost 5 bases and J lost 8 bases. Germline V gives CDR1 SEHNR, CDR2 FQNEAQ (reference sequence). DNA of the CDR3: TGTGCCAGCAGCGCCGGACAGGGGTCGGGGGAAAAACTGTTTTTT. This gives the protein CASSAGQGSGEKLFF.

This clone appeared once. CDR3 residues: CSFCDSLSGNTIYF. In DNA, the CDR3 is TGCAGCTTCTGCGACAGCCTCTCTGGAAACACCATATATTTT. The chain has TRBV29-1 and TRBJ1-3, with D possibly TRBD1 on 5 matching bases. This CDR3 is built from 14 residues. The ends were cut back, 8 bases at V and 0 bases at J, with 14 bases in the middle. Germline CDR1 reads SQVTM; CDR2 reads ANQGSEA.

This clone was counted a few times. CDR3 nucleotide sequence: TGTGCCAGCAGCTTGGACGTCGGCGGAGTCACTGAAGCTTTCTTT. Amino acids: CASSLDVGGVTEAFF. The rearrangement joins TRBV5-4 to TRBJ1-1; D unclear. The V gene lost 0 bases and the J gene lost 4 bases, with 13 bases spanning the gap. Germline-derived CDR1 and CDR2 are SGHNT and YYREEE (reference sequence). CDR3 length: 15 amino acids.

As concerns this clone: Within the sample, other DNA sequences also encode this same CDR3. This chain joins TRBV5-1 and TRBJ1-1, with 7 nucleotides matching TRBD1. Losses at the gene ends were 4 bases for V and 6 bases for J; bases not matched to a gene: 3. CDR3 length: 12 amino acids. Germline V CDR1 and CDR2: SGHRS, YFSETQ. The CDR3 sequence is CASSPDRAEAFF. The CDR3 bases are TGCGCCAGCAGCCCCGACAGGGCTGAAGCTTTCTTT.

V and J are TRBV12-1 and TRBJ1-2. TRBV12-1 is classified as a pseudogene. This CDR3 contains 13 residues. The CDR3 bases are TGTGCCCGCCGCCGGGGGGGACCGAGTGGCTACACCTTC. This sequence encodes CARRRGGPSGYTF.

The chain recombines TRBV15 with TRBJ2-5; a weak D match, TRBD2 (6 bases). Germline V gene sequence: CDR1 LNHNV, CDR2 YYDKDF (reference sequence). The CDR3 runs 16 residues. The ends were cut back, 0 bases at V and 9 bases at J, with 20 bases in the middle. CDR3 protein: CATSREEAGVGEAQYF. CDR3 bases: TGTGCCACCAGCAGAGAGGAAGCTGGGGTCGGGGAGGCCCAGTACTTC.

The V and J genes are TRBV5-1 and TRBJ1-1; TRBD1 aligns across 7 bases. Per germline, CDR1 SGHRS and CDR2 YFSETQ. V lost 4 bases, J lost 12 bases, and 15 bases stayed unmatched. The CDR3 has 14 residues. CDR3 loop: CASSGGTAEPETFF. CDR3 bases: TGCGCCAGCAGCGGCGGGACAGCGGAACCTGAGACTTTCTTT. The full variable domain, in which reference TRBV5-1 and TRBJ1-1 provide the parts outside the CDR3, is KAGVTQTPRYLIKTRGQQVTLSCSPISGHRSVSWYQQTPGQGLQFLFEYFSETQRNKGNFPGRFSGRQFSNSRSEMNVSTLELGDSALYLCASSGGTAEPETFFGQGTRLTVV.

The CDR3 spells CASSHASRGGYTF. The CDR3 DNA reads TGTGCCAGCAGCCACGCGAGTCGAGGTGGCTACACCTTC. V usage is TRBV3-1 (or the pseudogene TRBV3-2) and J usage is TRBJ1-2; D gene ambiguous. Deletions cut 3 bases from V and 7 bases from J, with 12 bases between. Germline lookup yields CDR1 LGHDT and CDR2 YNNKEL (reference sequence). This CDR3 is 13 amino acids long.

This clone appeared once. The chain couples TRBV5-1 to TRBJ2-2, with 7 nucleotides matching TRBD2. This CDR3 is 20 amino acids long. The V segment lost 0 bases and the J segment 3 bases; nucleotides outside the gene matches: 17. Germline V gene data show CDR1 as SGHRS and CDR2 as YFSETQ. CDR3 amino acids: CASSLAGLLAGVMDTGELFF. The CDR3 nucleotides are TGCGCCAGCAGCTTGGCCGGGTTATTGGCGGGGGTGATGGACACCGGGGAGCTGTTTTTT.

The chain recombines TRBV19 with TRBJ1-2, with TRBD1 matching over 9 bases. The CDR3 has 17 residues. Germline values: CDR1 LNHDA, CDR2 SQIVND (reference sequence). Trimming at V came to 2 bases and at J to 5 bases, leaving 12 bases not matched to a gene. This chain's CDR3 is CASSISSGTGLRYGYTF. DNA of the CDR3: TGTGCCAGTAGTATATCATCCGGGACAGGGTTAAGGTATGGCTACACCTTC.

This clone was seen just once. The chain links TRBV7-6 to TRBJ2-1; 8 bases are a match to TRBD2. Germline CDR1 SGHVS, CDR2 FNYEAQ. The CDR3 covers 19 residues. Trimming removed 0 bases from V and 4 bases from J; junction bases left unmatched: 14. CDR3 nucleotide sequence: TGTGCCAGCAGCTTAGCGTTCAATCTCCGGGGGGGCCTGTACAATGAGCAGTTCTTC. It is translated as CASSLAFNLRGGLYNEQFF. The full variable domain, its missing parts supplied by reference TRBV7-6 and TRBJ2-1, is GAGVSQSPRYKVTKRGQDVALRCDPISGHVSLYWYRQALGQGPEFLTYFNYEAQQDKSGLPNDRFSAERPEGSISTLTIQRTEQRDSAMYRCASSLAFNLRGGLYNEQFFGPGTRLTVL.

J is TRBJ1-6 and V is TRBV5-4, with D possibly TRBD1 on 6 matching bases. The V gene's germline CDR1 is SGHNT and CDR2 YYREEE (reference sequence). This CDR3 has 15 residues. Trimming took off 0 bases at V and 2 bases at J, with 6 bases between the two ends. CDR3 DNA: TGTGCCAGCAGCTTGGGACAGGCCTATAATTCACCCCTCCACTTT. This gives the protein CASSLGQAYNSPLHF.

The rearrangement uses TRBV7-9 and TRBJ2-5; a possible D gene is TRBD1 (6 bases). Trimming removed 7 bases from V and 4 bases from J, with 10 bases in between. The CDR3 covers 12 residues. Germline V gene data show CDR1 as SEHNR and CDR2 as FQNEAQ (reference sequence). The DNA for the CDR3 is TGTGCCAGCACTCAAGGGGGAGAGACCCAGTACTTC. The encoded protein is CASTQGGETQYF.

The CDR3 here is CASSPAVTGDGYTF. CDR3 sequence (DNA): TGTGCCAGCTCCCCAGCCGTGACAGGGGACGGCTACACCTTC. V gene TRBV18 combines with J gene TRBJ1-2; TRBD1 agrees at 8 bases. Looked up from germline, CDR1 is KGHSH and CDR2 is LQKENI. V shed 6 bases and J 8 bases; nucleotides not matched to a gene: 11. The CDR3 is 14 amino acids.

The chain employs TRBV5-1 and TRBJ1-2; perhaps TRBD1 as D (6 bases). Germline-derived CDR1 and CDR2 are SGHRS and YFSETQ. With 4 bases removed from V and 0 bases from J, the gap between germline ends came to 22 bases. This CDR3 spans 18 amino acids. This chain's CDR3 is CASSPSWDNLIANYGYTF. CDR3 nucleotide sequence: TGCGCCAGCAGCCCTTCCTGGGACAACCTAATTGCTAACTATGGCTACACCTTC.

The chain links TRBV9 to TRBJ1-1; 7 nucleotides match TRBD1. CDR3 length equals 15 residues. The V gene's germline CDR1 is SGDLS and CDR2 YYNGEE. The V segment lost 2 bases and the J segment 1 base; nucleotides outside the gene matches: 5. The CDR3 nucleotides read TGTGCCAGCAGCGTGGCGGGACAGTGGAACACTGAAGCTTTCTTT. Its translation is CASSVAGQWNTEAFF.

This chain connects TRBV2 to TRBJ1-2, with D hard to call. V shed 3 bases and J shed 8 bases, with 4 bases lying between them. This CDR3 has 10 residues. Germline loops: CDR1 SNHLY, CDR2 FYNNEI. In DNA, the CDR3 is TGTGCCAGCAGTGAGGGCGGCTACACCTTC. It encodes CASSEGGYTF.

The genes are TRBV6-6 and TRBJ2-7; 8 positions agree with TRBD2. Trimming cost V 6 bases and J 0 bases; bases outside gene matches: 10. This CDR3 is 16 amino acids long. Germline CDR1 reads MNHNY; CDR2 reads SVGAGI (reference sequence). As DNA, the CDR3 is TGTGCCAGCAGGGGCCTTTATAGCGGGGACTCCTACGAGCAGTACTTC. Its translation: CASRGLYSGDSYEQYF.

CDR3 nucleotides: TGTGCGAGCCTATCAGGGGGCGCAAAGGTAACTTTCTTT. Its translation is CASLSGGAKVTFF. The V call is TRBV5-6, the J call TRBJ1-1; 8 bases map to TRBD1. Germline assignment: CDR1 SGHDT and CDR2 YYEEEE. CDR3 length: 13 residues.

The chain recombines TRBV4-3 with TRBJ1-2; 7 nucleotides agree with TRBD1. The CDR3 runs 16 residues. Germline V CDR1 and CDR2: LGHNA, YSLEER. V shed 0 bases, J shed 4 bases, and the junction held 8 bases outside the gene matches. CDR3 sequence: CASSQDGRGQSYGYTF. CDR3 DNA: TGCGCCAGCAGCCAAGATGGAAGGGGGCAATCCTATGGCTACACCTTC.

The CDR3 DNA follows: TGTGCCAGCGAGCGGGAAGGAAGCTCCTATAATTCACCCCTCCACTTT. Its translation: CASEREGSSYNSPLHF. V usage is TRBV5-6 and J usage is TRBJ1-6; no reliable D call. The CDR3 runs to 16 residues. The V end lost 7 bases, the J end lost 0 bases, and 14 bases lay between the germline ends. Germline V gene sequence: CDR1 SGHDT, CDR2 YYEEEE. The full variable domain, rest sourced from reference TRBV5-6 and TRBJ1-6, is DAGVTQSPTHLIKTRGQQVTLRCSPKSGHDTVSWYQQALGQGPQFIFQYYEEEERQRGNFPDRFSGHQFPNYSSELNVNALLLGDSALYLCASEREGSSYNSPLHFGNGTRLTVT.

The genes are TRBV7-8 and TRBJ1-4; D gene unclear. The V gene lost 4 bases and the J gene lost 3 bases, with 15 bases spanning the gap. Germline V lookup: CDR1 SGHVS, CDR2 FQNEAQ. The CDR3 extends over 16 amino acids. CDR3 sequence: CASSSLIGRANEKLFF. For the CDR3, the DNA is TGTGCCAGCAGCTCCCTCATCGGGAGGGCTAATGAAAAACTGTTTTTT. The full variable domain, its missing parts supplied by reference TRBV7-8 and TRBJ1-4, is GAGVSQSPRYKVAKRGQDVALRCDPISGHVSLFWYQQALGQGPEFLTYFQNEAQLDKSGLPSDRFFAERPEGSVSTLKIQRTQQEDSAVYLCASSSLIGRANEKLFFGSGTQLSVL.